This T cell receptor (beta chain) was sequenced in a study of cytomegalovirus exposure and HLA in healthy donors. Study details: Among 398 genotyped donors, 65% to 90% fell in the Caucasian-associated ancestry cluster. Study-level results: In an earlier analysis, about 87% or about 30%: the productive usage of most TCR beta V segments. Among donors in an Asian-associated ancestry cluster, a later analysis reportedly found fewer N-insertions than the approximately 700-donor mean. Sequencing likely caused a cluster of highly shared sequence variants.

This clone was recorded only once. Its antigen is undetermined. It was with 60 Vbeta and 13 Jbeta primers that the PCR ran. The repertoire was sequenced with immunoSEQ multiplex PCR; TCRdb's copy has only in-frame clones and lacks some. The sample lists 90,000 to 140,000 clones; under 80% were seen once. The CDR3 is 13 residues long. Germline loops: CDR1 SEHNR, CDR2 FQNEAQ (reference sequence). Trimming at V came to 8 bases and at J to 1 base, leaving 2 bases not matched to a gene. The sequence was obtained from a woman between 35 and 50 years old in good health and CMV-seropositive. This rearrangement joins TRBV7-9 to TRBJ2-3; 8 positions agree with TRBD1. The sample was PBMCs. The CDR3 is CASGTGGTDTQYF. CDR3 DNA: TGTGCCAGCGGGACAGGCGGCACAGATACGCAGTATTTT.